This entry lists 15 T cell receptor beta chains sequenced from one sample in a study of T cell repertoires in cytomegalovirus infection. MiXCR, applied by TCRdb to the reads, yields one record per CDR3 protein. The sample shows hundreds of thousands of distinct CDR3 sequences, around 31% of them seen only once. These receptors' targets are unknown. This material consisted of cultured PBMCs, taken from culture after CMV antigen stimulation. These receptors came from a human donor in good health (CMV status not recorded). Some clones in this sample may be carry-over from other donors' samples.

The chain links TRBV5-1 to TRBJ2-5; 8 nucleotides line up with TRBD1. This CDR3 comprises 17 residues. V dropped 0 bases and J dropped 0; count of bases not matched to a gene: 7. CDR1 is SGHRS and CDR2 is YFSETQ in the germline V gene. For the CDR3, the DNA is TGCGCCAGCAGCTTGGAGCCGGACAGGGTTTACCAAGAGACCCAGTACTTC. Translating gives CASSLEPDRVYQETQYF.

This chain connects TRBV6-2 or TRBV6-3 to TRBJ2-7; D assignment may be TRBD1 or TRBD2 (6 bases each). The length of the CDR3 is 13 residues. In germline, CDR1 is MNHEY, CDR2 SVGEGT. V was cut by 4 bases and J by 5 bases, with 12 bases left in between. This CDR3 is CASSWRGRDEQYF. The CDR3 DNA reads as TGTGCCAGCAGTTGGAGGGGGAGAGACGAGCAGTACTTC.

The rearrangement uses TRBV19 and TRBJ2-3; D possibly corresponds to TRBD1 (6 bases). Trimming pared 4 bases from V and 1 base from J, leaving 12 bases between. CDR3 length: 15 amino acids. The germline V gene has CDR1 LNHDA and CDR2 SQIVND (reference sequence). For the CDR3, the DNA is TGTGCCAGTAGTACGCGACAGGAAGGCACAGATACGCAGTATTTT. This translates into CASSTRQEGTDTQYF.

The sample holds a few counts of this clonotype. This chain links TRBV7-9 with TRBJ1-3; no definite D call. The CDR3 loop spans 15 amino acids. Trimming took off 1 base at V and 0 bases at J, with 7 bases between the two ends. Looked up from germline, CDR1 is SEHNR and CDR2 is FQNEAQ (reference sequence). CDR3 in amino acids: CASSLGGPSGNTIYF. Here the CDR3 DNA reads TGTGCCAGCAGCTTAGGTGGCCCCTCTGGAAACACCATATATTTT.

At least ten counts were recorded for this clonotype. CDR3 amino acids: CASSLGRVRDNEQFF. In DNA form, the CDR3 reads TGTGCCAGCAGCTTAGGCAGGGTTCGGGACAATGAGCAGTTCTTC. The genes are TRBV7-2 and TRBJ2-1; tentative D call: TRBD1 (5 bases). CDR3 length: 15 amino acids. Germline CDR1 and CDR2: SGHTA and FQGNSA. Trimming pared 1 base from V and 5 bases from J, leaving 12 bases between.

With regard to this clonotype: A read error may account for a junction end that differs from germline. The CDR3 region is CASSFKQGGTDTQYF. In DNA form, the CDR3 reads TGTGCCAGCAGCTTCAAACAGGGTGGTACAGATACGCAGTATTTT. The chain recombines TRBV5-3 with TRBJ2-3; D is possibly TRBD1 (6 bases). TRBV5-3 counts as an open reading frame of uncertain function. The CDR3 consists of 15 residues.

The rearrangement joins TRBV12-5 to TRBJ2-2; 8 bases agree with TRBD1. With 7 bases clipped from V and 4 bases from J, the junction kept 8 bases outside the gene matches. The CDR3 extends over 15 amino acids. Germline CDR1 is LGHNT and CDR2 is FRNRAP. The DNA for the CDR3 is TGTGCTAGTGCCCCGAACAGGGGGACCACCGGGGAGCTGTTTTTT. As protein: CASAPNRGTTGELFF.

This clonotype was seen more than once but under ten times. The genes are TRBV4-3 and TRBJ2-7; TRBD1 matches at 10 bases. The CDR3 is made up of 15 amino acids. Germline CDR1 and CDR2: LGHNA and YSLEER. V dropped 2 bases and J dropped 3; count of bases not matched to a gene: 4. The DNA for the CDR3 is TGCGCCAGCAGCCAACCGGGACAGGGGCTCTACGAGCAGTACTTC. It is translated as CASSQPGQGLYEQYF.

There are a few counts of this clonotype. The CDR3 region is CSVGLAFYNEQFF. CDR3 coding DNA: TGCAGTGTCGGACTAGCGTTCTACAATGAGCAGTTCTTC. V is TRBV20-1 and J is TRBJ2-1; the match to TRBD2 covers 9 bases. V trimming: 7 bases; J trimming: 3 bases; junction bases outside the gene matches: 4. CDR3 size: 13 residues. CDR1 and CDR2 from the germline V gene are DFQATT and SNEGSKA (reference sequence).

This clonotype was detected ten times or more. V gene TRBV7-6 combines with J gene TRBJ2-5; no reliable D call. CDR1 SGHVS and CDR2 FNYEAQ come from the germline V gene. Trimming pared 2 bases from V and 2 bases from J, leaving 15 bases between. This CDR3 has 16 amino acids. In nucleotides, the CDR3 is TGTGCCAGCAGCTTACGCCGACGACAAAGTCAAGAGACCCAGTACTTC. Amino acid sequence: CASSLRRRQSQETQYF. Full variable domain (rest looked up from reference TRBV7-6 and TRBJ2-5): GAGVSQSPRYKVTKRGQDVALRCDPISGHVSLYWYRQALGQGPEFLTYFNYEAQQDKSGLPNDRFSAERPEGSISTLTIQRTEQRDSAMYRCASSLRRRQSQETQYFGPGTRLLVL.

This clonotype has just one count. This chain uses TRBV9 with TRBJ2-2; no definite D call. V was clipped by 0 bases and J by 3 bases, with 15 bases between them. Germline values: CDR1 SGDLS, CDR2 YYNGEE. This CDR3 has 17 residues. CDR3 loop: CASSVAPGRSDTGELFF. The DNA for the CDR3 is TGTGCCAGCAGCGTAGCCCCCGGGCGGTCAGACACCGGGGAGCTGTTTTTT.

The chain has TRBV20-1 and TRBJ2-5; TRBD2 aligns across 10 bases. The CDR3 runs to 17 residues. Germline V CDR1 and CDR2: DFQATT, SNEGSKA (reference sequence). Trimming at V came to 2 bases and at J to 1 base, leaving 10 bases not matched to a gene. CDR3 region: CSARPLAGVGSQETQYF. The CDR3 region has the DNA TGCAGTGCTAGACCTCTAGCGGGGGTAGGATCCCAAGAGACCCAGTACTTC.

The rearrangement links TRBV19 to TRBJ2-1; 8 bases map to TRBD2. J gave up 3 bases and V 1 base, and 8 bases lay outside the gene matches. CDR3 size: 17 residues. The germline V gene has CDR1 LNHDA and CDR2 SQIVND (reference sequence). DNA of the CDR3: TGTGCCAGTAGTATAGCGGCAGCGGGGGTAATCTACAATGAGCAGTTCTTC. Translation: CASSIAAAGVIYNEQFF.

A few counts support this clonotype. The chain joins TRBV11-2 to TRBJ2-1; D may be TRBD2 (6 bases). The ends were cut back, 2 bases at V and 9 bases at J, with 11 bases in the middle. The CDR3 consists of 13 residues. Germline assignment: CDR1 SGHAT and CDR2 FQNNGV. This chain's CDR3 is CASSLSTGVEQFF. CDR3 nucleotide sequence: TGTGCCAGCAGCTTAAGTACGGGGGTTGAGCAGTTCTTC. The whole variable domain, filled in from reference TRBV11-2 and TRBJ2-1, reads EAGVAQSPRYKIIEKRQSVAFWCNPISGHATLYWYQQILGQGPKLLIQFQNNGVVDDSQLPKDRFSAERLKGVDSTLKIQPAKLEDSAVYLCASSLSTGVEQFFGPGTRLTVL.

Within the sample, this clonotype is large. The rearrangement joins TRBV2 to TRBJ2-7, with D possibly being TRBD1 (6 bases). The length of the CDR3 is 15 residues. V was trimmed by 3 bases and J by 2 bases, leaving 14 bases between them. Germline loops: CDR1 SNHLY, CDR2 FYNNEI. CDR3 coding DNA: TGTGCCAGCAGTGAGTATACAGGGAATACCTACGAGCAGTACTTC. As protein: CASSEYTGNTYEQYF.